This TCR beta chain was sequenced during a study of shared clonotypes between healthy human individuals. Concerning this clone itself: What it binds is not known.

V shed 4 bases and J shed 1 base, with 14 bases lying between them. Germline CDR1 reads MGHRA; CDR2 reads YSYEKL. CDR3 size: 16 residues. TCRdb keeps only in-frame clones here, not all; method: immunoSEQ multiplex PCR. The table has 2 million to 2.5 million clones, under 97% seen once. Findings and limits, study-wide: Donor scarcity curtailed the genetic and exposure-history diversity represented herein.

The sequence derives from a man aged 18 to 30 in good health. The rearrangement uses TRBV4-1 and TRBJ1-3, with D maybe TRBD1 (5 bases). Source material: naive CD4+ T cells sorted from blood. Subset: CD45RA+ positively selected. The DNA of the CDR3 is TGCGCCAGCAGCCTAAGAGGGGTGCAGTCTGGAAACACCATATATTTT. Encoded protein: CASSLRGVQSGNTIYF.